The present entry profiles one TCR beta chain with its context. Its antigen is still unknown. By quantitative 5'-RACE with molecular barcodes, the TCR beta libraries were made. Each CDR3 protein gets one entry after TCRdb re-called the 5' RACE reads with MiXCR. This table holds fewer than 550,000 distinct CDR3 sequences, about 5% found once. The data derive from a study of CD8 T cells in ankylosing spondylitis. The CDR3 is made up of 12 amino acids. CDR1 is SGHAT and CDR2 is FQNNGV in the germline V gene. Trimming stripped 5 bases from V and 4 bases from J, with 8 bases between. Study-wide findings and caveats: Typical of ankylosing spondylitis blood, it appeared, was a TCR beta motif of eight highly homologous variants. Disease-linked clones were CD8+ and relatively rare in peripheral blood. Previously reported in reactive arthritis synovial fluid and blood were some of the motif variants.

The receptor's source is a male donor with ankylosing spondylitis. J is TRBJ1-2 and V is TRBV11-2; D gene ambiguous. The sequenced material came from blood, either unsorted or a sorted T cell fraction (not recorded which). The CDR3 sequence is CASSRWFYGYTF. The CDR3 nucleotides are TGTGCCAGCAGCCGGTGGTTCTATGGCTACACCTTC.